This T cell receptor beta chain was retrieved from a study of human T cells and chemical hapten exposure. CDR3 length equals 14 residues. Germline V gene lookup returns CDR1 DFQATT and CDR2 SNEGSKA (reference sequence). Trimming at V came to 3 bases and at J to 10 bases, leaving 8 bases not matched to a gene. The library put unique molecular identifiers onto individual cDNA molecules. TCRdb passed the reads through MiXCR, listing each CDR3 protein once. The sample consists of 3,000 or so distinct CDR3 sequences, about 50% of them appearing once. Treatment reported: therapeutic diphenylcyclopropenone sensitization with weekly scalp DPC. Donors were 18 to 70-year-old alopecia patients suitable for DPC.

The receptor comes from an adult with alopecia areata. Some clones in this sample may be carry-over from other donors' samples. This table probably holds off-target reads from a library built for another chain. The rearrangement links TRBV20-1 to TRBJ2-3, with 12 bases fitting TRBD2. Sequencing used whole blood, obtained before DPC sensitization or 2, 6, or about 24 weeks after (not recorded which). CDR3 loop: CSASTELAGGAQYF. The CDR3 DNA reads TGCAGTGCTAGTACGGAACTAGCGGGGGGAGCGCAGTATTTT.